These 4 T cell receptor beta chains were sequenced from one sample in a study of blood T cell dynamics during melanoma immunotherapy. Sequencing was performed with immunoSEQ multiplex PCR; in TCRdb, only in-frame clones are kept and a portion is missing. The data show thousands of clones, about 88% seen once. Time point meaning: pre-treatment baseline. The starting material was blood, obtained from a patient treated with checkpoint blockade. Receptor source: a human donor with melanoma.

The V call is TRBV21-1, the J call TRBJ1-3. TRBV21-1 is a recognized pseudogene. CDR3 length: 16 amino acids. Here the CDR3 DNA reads TGTGCCAGCAGCCAAGAGGGTGGGAGCTCTGGAAACACCATATATTTT. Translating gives CASSQEGGSSGNTIYF.

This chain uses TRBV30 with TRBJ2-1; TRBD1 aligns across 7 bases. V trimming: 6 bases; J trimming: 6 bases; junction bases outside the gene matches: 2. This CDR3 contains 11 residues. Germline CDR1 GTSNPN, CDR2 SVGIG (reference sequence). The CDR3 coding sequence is TGTGCCTGCCACAGGGGCAATGAGCAGTTCTTC. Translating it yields CACHRGNEQFF. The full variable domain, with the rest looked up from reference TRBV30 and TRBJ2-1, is SQTIHQWPATLVQPVGSPLSLECTVEGTSNPNLYWYRQAAGRGLQLLFYSVGIGQISSEVPQNLSASRPQDRQFILSSKKLLLSDSGFYLCACHRGNEQFFGPGTRLTVL.

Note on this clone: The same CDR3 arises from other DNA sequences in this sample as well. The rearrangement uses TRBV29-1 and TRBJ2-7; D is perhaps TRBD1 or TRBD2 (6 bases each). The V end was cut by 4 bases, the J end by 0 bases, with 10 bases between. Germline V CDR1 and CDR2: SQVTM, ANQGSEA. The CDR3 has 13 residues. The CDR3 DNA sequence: TGCAGCGTTGTTCGGGGGCCCTCCTACGAGCAGTACTTC. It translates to CSVVRGPSYEQYF.

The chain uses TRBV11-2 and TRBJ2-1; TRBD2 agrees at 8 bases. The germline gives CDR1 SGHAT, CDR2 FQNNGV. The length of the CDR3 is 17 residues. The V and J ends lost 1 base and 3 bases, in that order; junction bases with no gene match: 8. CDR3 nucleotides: TGTGCCAGCAGCTTAGGGGTCGGTAGCGGGGACTACAATGAGCAGTTCTTC. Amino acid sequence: CASSLGVGSGDYNEQFF.